This TCR beta chain was sequenced for a study of glioma-infiltrating T cells. General study results and limits: Tissue-blood divergence was below expectation in non-neoplastic patients, above in gliomas.

Using RNA template, CDR3s of TCR alpha and beta were amplified with iRepertoire arm-PCR. One-step reverse transcription and amplification started from approximately 100-400 ng of tissue mRNA or PBMC total RNA. TCRdb analysed the multiplex PCR reads with MiXCR anew, one entry per CDR3 protein. The sample holds fewer than 250,000 distinct CDR3 sequences, more than 30% seen once. The CDR3 sequence is 16 residues long. V was clipped by 1 base and J by 1 base, with 12 bases between them. Germline V gene data show CDR1 as MGHRA and CDR2 as YSYEKL. Remarks on this clonotype: No antigen is known for it. This may come from a read error, since a much larger clone is one base off.

Sequenced: glioma tissue, nonneoplastic brain tissue, or PBMCs (not recorded which). The sequence derives from a human donor with low-grade glioma or glioblastoma, undergoing nonglioma brain surgery, or in good health (not recorded which). The chain couples TRBV4-1 to TRBJ2-3; the D is unclear. CDR3 residues: CASSQVKAFGTDTQYF. The CDR3 DNA is TGCGCCAGCAGCCAAGTGAAGGCCTTCGGCACAGATACGCAGTATTTT.